Detailed here is one T cell receptor beta chain. Its antigen remains unidentified. No base-level quality is on record; no much larger clone is a single base apart. Inclusion was restricted to participants for whom at least one PBMC sample before ART initiation and at least two post-ART samples were available. All participants with HIV were treated in the United States of America. Cryopreserved samples of about 0.9-11 million PBMC were thawed and washed before DNA extraction. At the time of the earliest PBMC sample for each participant with HIV, ages ranged from 23 to 54 years. Per participant, PBMC samples came from 1-4 timepoints prior to ART initiation and 2-8 timepoints following ART initiation, for a median of 7 samples. For every participant, serial HIV viral load, CD4+ T-cell count, ART history and demographic data were obtained. Genomic DNA was extracted from unsorted PBMC with a Qiagen kit on a QIAcube, with processing performed in batches of 12 samples.

The immunoSEQ hsTCRB v3.0 assay was used at survey level resolution to sequence the TRB variable region. The target sequencing depth for TRB was about 40,000-55,000 T-cell genomes per sample. TRB libraries were pooled and sequenced on an Illumina MiSeq using a v3 150-cycle kit. In the original analysis: Repertoire analysis was run in R within a reproducible Nextflow workflow that covered QC, data transformation and analysis. LymphoSeq2, an R package for exploring AIRR-Seq data, was used to implement custom analyses. Several samples yielding fewer than 5000 total TRB sequences were excluded, leaving more than 150 analyzed HIV repertoires. Among the approximately 180 HIV repertoires that were kept, around 60 were collected before ART initiation and roughly 130 were collected after ART initiation. Repertoires were downsampled to 5000 TRB nucleotide sequences, and summary statistics were averaged over 100 downsampling iterations. TRB sequences were retained for analysis only if CDR3 regions of at least seven amino acids were present. Diversity was assessed using a clonality score derived from Shannon entropy and using the Gini coefficient. In the repertoire networks, any two of the top 5000 CDR3 amino acid sequences were linked whenever the two sequences differed by an edit distance of one. For TRB CDR3 amino acid sequences, GLIPH2 was used to predict antigen specificity groups and MHC restriction. To flag known associations with CMV, EBV, HIV or tissue antigens, CDR3 amino acid sequences were compared against VDJdb and McPAS-TCR. Pre-ART, post-ART and control groups were compared with Wilcoxon signed-rank tests and Holm-Bonferroni correction. Imported from immuneACCESS, the table was reduced by TCRdb to in-frame sequences with V and J called. These copies leave out some clones; in studies compared against another copy, an unresolved V gene accounts for under half, and the cause of the remainder is not known. V, J and clone size reflect that table, while D and trimming were determined from the DNA. This sample has about 50,000 clones in its table, and around 84% of those were observed once. Around 3.1% of the sample rests with the top ten.

The data derive from a study of long-term antiretroviral therapy in people with HIV (dated by TCRdb to 2021 to 2024). In terms of the full investigation: The earliest samples were collected about a decade before the 2015 WHO recommendation for immediate ART, when ART was typically delayed until CD4 counts fell. A retrospective serial study tested whether changes in peripheral blood TRB repertoire composition and diversity were associated with ART initiation and durable HIV suppression. From 30 to 35 adults with confirmed HIV infection, the cohort provided approximately 190 cryopreserved PBMC samples, gathered serially across a mean of approximately six years (range 1-12). Among the 30 or so participants with HIV, eleven to twelve were female. No cross-contamination during QIAcube processing turned up in test extractions that ran a monoclonal T-cell line alongside more than 30 polyclonal samples.

Results and caveats for the whole study, not just this receptor: Samples dated from about 2003 to 2018, and the ART regimens used may be less effective than current ones. Because cell numbers in pre-ART samples were limited, unsorted PBMC were profiled instead of sorted CD4+ and CD8+ T cells. Starting ART was linked to a significant rise in TRB diversity, yet even with long-term ART the diversity remained significantly lower than in transplant donor controls. Expanded TRB clones identified before ART initiation dominated the repertoire at all time points, although this dominance fluctuated and declined in many PLHIV after ART. CDR3 length ranges in HIV repertoires were narrower than in controls, and network structure suggested an antigen-experienced repertoire with only a slight naive shift after ART. Limited PBMC availability meant only the TCR beta chain was sequenced, without alpha chain pairing. Inferences about post-ART repertoire changes were limited because no data were available on ART adherence, viral resistance or therapy changes.

The CDR3 numbers 14 residues from cysteine through phenylalanine. Only the CDR3 DNA is retained, 42 bases long and in frame from the first base. V is reduced by 5 bases and J by 5 bases, leaving a spacing of 15 bases between them. The germline V gene yields SGHNT for CDR1 and YENEEA for CDR2. This receptor was obtained from a woman younger than 30 with HIV. This chain is built from TRBV11-3 and TRBJ2-5; the D gene could be either TRBD1 or TRBD2, each agreeing at 5 bases. Material: unsorted PBMCs, obtained 0.8 years after starting antiretroviral therapy. The nucleotides read TGTGCCAGCAGCCCGAGTGGGACCCCCGAGACCCAGTACTTC. It specifies CASSPSGTPETQYF.